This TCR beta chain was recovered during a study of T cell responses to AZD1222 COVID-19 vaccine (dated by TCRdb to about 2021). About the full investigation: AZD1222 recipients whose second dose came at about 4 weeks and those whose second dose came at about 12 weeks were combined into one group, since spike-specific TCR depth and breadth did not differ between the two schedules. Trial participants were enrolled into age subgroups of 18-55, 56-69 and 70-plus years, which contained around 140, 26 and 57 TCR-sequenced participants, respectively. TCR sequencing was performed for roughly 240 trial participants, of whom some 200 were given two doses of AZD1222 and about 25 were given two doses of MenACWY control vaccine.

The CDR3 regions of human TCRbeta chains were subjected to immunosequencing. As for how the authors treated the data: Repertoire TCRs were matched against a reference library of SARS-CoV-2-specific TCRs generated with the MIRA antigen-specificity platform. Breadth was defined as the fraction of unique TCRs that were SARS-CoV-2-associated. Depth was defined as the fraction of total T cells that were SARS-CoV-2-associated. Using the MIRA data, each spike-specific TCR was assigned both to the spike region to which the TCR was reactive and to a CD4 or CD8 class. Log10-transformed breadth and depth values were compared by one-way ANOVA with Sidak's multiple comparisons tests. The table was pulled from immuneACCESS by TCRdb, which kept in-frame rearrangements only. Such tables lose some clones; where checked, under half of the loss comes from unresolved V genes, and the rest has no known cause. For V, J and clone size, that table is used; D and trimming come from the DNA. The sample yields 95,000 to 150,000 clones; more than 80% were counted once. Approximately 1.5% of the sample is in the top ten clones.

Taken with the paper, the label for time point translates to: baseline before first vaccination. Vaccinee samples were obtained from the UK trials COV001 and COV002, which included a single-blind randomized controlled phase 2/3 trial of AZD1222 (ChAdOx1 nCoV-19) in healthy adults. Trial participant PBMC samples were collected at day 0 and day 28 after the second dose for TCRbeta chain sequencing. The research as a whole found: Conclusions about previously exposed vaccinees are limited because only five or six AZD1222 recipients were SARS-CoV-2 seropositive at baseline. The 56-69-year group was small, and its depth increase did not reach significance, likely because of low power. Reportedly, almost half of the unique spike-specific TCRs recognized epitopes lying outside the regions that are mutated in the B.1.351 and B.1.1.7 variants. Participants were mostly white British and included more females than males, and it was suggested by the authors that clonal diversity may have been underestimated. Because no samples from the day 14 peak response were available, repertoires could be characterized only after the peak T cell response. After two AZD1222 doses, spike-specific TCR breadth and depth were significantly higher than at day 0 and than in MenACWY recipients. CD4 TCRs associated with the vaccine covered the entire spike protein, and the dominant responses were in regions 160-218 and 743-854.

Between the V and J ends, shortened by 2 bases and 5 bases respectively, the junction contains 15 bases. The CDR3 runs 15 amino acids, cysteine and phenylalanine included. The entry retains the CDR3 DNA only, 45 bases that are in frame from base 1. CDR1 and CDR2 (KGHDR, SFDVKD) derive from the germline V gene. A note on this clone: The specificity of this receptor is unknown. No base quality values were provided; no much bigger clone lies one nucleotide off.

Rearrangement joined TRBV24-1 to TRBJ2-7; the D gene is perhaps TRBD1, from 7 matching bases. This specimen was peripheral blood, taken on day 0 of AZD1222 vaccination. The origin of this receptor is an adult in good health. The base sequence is TGTGCCACCAGTGATTGGGGGGACAGAAAGAACGAGCAGTACTTC. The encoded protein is CATSDWGDRKNEQYF.